The rows below give T cell receptor beta chains drawn from one sample of a study of siplizumab effects on memory and regulatory T cells. Assay: immunoSEQ multiplex PCR; the TCRdb copy retains only in-frame clones and omits some. The data contain about 100,000 clones, over 85% of them singletons. The sample taken for sequencing was Tregs sorted from blood. These receptors originate from a human donor in good health. Both conserved end residues are part of each CDR3. The D gene is left open where the match is weak. The size of a clone is reported for some rows only, either as once, few or many, or as a class for expanded clones.

j_call | d_call | clone_size | v_call | cdr3_length | cdr3_aa | cdr3_nt
TRBJ1-3 | TRBD1 | . | TRBV7-2 | 14 | CASRGTASGNTIYF | TGTGCCAGCAGGGGGACAGCCTCTGGAAACACCATATATTTT
TRBJ2-1 | . | . | TRBV2 | 12 | CASSIGYNEQFF | TGTGCCAGCAGTATAGGGTACAATGAGCAGTTCTTC
TRBJ1-3 | TRBD1 | once | TRBV7-9 | 16 | CASSPRGQYRGNTIYF | TGTGCCAGCAGCCCGAGGGGGCAGTACCGCGGAAACACCATATATTTT
TRBJ2-2 | . | . | TRBV7-9 | 17 | CASRVPRGRGNTGELFF | TGTGCCAGCAGGGTCCCCCGAGGGCGGGGTAACACCGGGGAGCTGTTTTTT
TRBJ2-3 | TRBD2 | . | TRBV2 | 19 | CASSERTSGGAKGTDTQYF | TGTGCCAGCAGTGAAAGGACTAGCGGGGGGGCCAAGGGGACAGATACGCAGTATTTT
TRBJ1-1 | . | . | TRBV7-2 | 11 | CASSSYTEAFF | TGTGCCAGCAGCTCGTACACTGAAGCTTTCTTT
TRBJ1-1 | . | . | TRBV29-1 | 14 | CSVAPGGGLTEAFF | TGCAGCGTTGCCCCCGGGGGGGGGCTAACTGAAGCTTTCTTT
TRBJ2-3 | . | . | TRBV10-3 | 15 | CAISEYLTGTDTQYF | TGTGCCATCAGTGAATACCTGACAGGCACAGATACGCAGTATTTT
TRBJ2-2 | TRBD1 | . | TRBV12-5 | 14 | CASGRQGAHGELFF | TGTGCTAGTGGTCGACAGGGGGCGCACGGGGAGCTGTTTTTT
TRBJ2-2 | . | once | TRBV19 | 14 | CASSITGFTGELFF | TGTGCCAGTAGTATTACAGGGTTTACCGGGGAGCTGTTTTTT
TRBJ1-1 | . | . | TRBV5-1 | 14 | CASSPRDLKGEAFF | TGCGCCAGCAGCCCTCGGGACCTAAAGGGTGAAGCTTTCTTT
TRBJ2-7 | TRBD1 | . | TRBV12-5 | 14 | CASGPGQGSYEQYF | TGTGCTAGTGGACCGGGACAGGGCTCCTACGAGCAGTACTTC
TRBJ1-1 | . | . | TRBV7-9 | 15 | CASSLIIGQSGEAFF | TGTGCCAGCAGCTTAATAATAGGGCAATCTGGGGAAGCTTTCTTT
TRBJ2-1 | . | . | TRBV27 | 14 | CASSPIFRGSEQFF | TGTGCCAGCAGTCCAATCTTTCGGGGCAGTGAGCAGTTCTTC
TRBJ2-1 | TRBD2 | . | TRBV29-1 | 15 | CSAGLAGGPGNEQFF | TGCAGCGCCGGACTAGCGGGAGGGCCCGGCAATGAGCAGTTCTTC
TRBJ2-1 | TRBD2 | . | TRBV30 | 16 | CAWSVLGGGSYNEQFF | TGTGCCTGGAGTGTACTCGGGGGGGGCTCCTACAATGAGCAGTTCTTC
TRBJ2-7 | . | . | TRBV11-3 | 14 | CASSAHTSSYEQYF | TGTGCCAGCAGCGCCCATACGAGCTCCTACGAGCAGTACTTC
TRBJ2-4 | TRBD1 | once | TRBV7-7 | 17 | CASSDRGTYLAKNIQYF | TGTGCTAGCAGCGACAGGGGGACCTACCTAGCCAAAAACATTCAGTACTTC
TRBJ2-7 | TRBD2 | once | TRBV7-6 | 14 | CASSLAGAAYEQYF | TGTGCCAGCAGCCTAGCGGGAGCCGCCTACGAGCAGTACTTC
TRBJ1-1 | TRBD1 | once | TRBV7-2 | 12 | CASSDTGGQAFF | TGTGCCAGCAGTGACACAGGGGGCCAAGCTTTCTTT
TRBJ2-5 | . | . | TRBV5-1 | 12 | CASRLGGETQYF | TGCGCCAGCAGGCTAGGGGGGGAGACCCAGTACTTC
TRBJ2-5 | TRBD1 | . | TRBV6-1 | 13 | CASRRQGQETQYF | TGTGCCAGTCGTAGACAGGGGCAAGAGACCCAGTACTTC
TRBJ2-3 | . | . | TRBV29-1 | 11 | CSVDNTDTQYF | TGCAGCGTTGACAACACAGATACGCAGTATTTT
TRBJ1-3 | . | . | TRBV5-1 | 17 | CASSFLGGPSSGNTIYF | TGCGCCAGCAGCTTCCTTGGGGGCCCGAGCTCTGGAAACACCATATATTTT
TRBJ1-1 | . | . | TRBV5-1 | 13 | CASSNLGDTEAFF | TGCGCCAGCAGCAACCTAGGGGACACTGAAGCTTTCTTT
TRBJ1-1 | TRBD1 | . | TRBV5-1 | 13 | CASSFGQGGEAFF | TGCGCCAGCAGCTTCGGACAGGGAGGTGAAGCTTTCTTT
TRBJ2-2 | . | . | TRBV7-6 | 15 | CASSLPGTNTGELFF | TGTGCCAGCAGCTTACCCGGGACGAACACCGGGGAGCTGTTTTTT
TRBJ2-3 | . | . | TRBV2 | 15 | CASSDQGGPTDTQYF | TGTGCCAGCAGTGATCAGGGGGGCCCCACGGATACGCAGTATTTT
TRBJ2-7 | . | . | TRBV5-1 | 15 | CASRWGETSDYEQYF | TGCGCCAGCAGATGGGGTGAGACTAGTGACTACGAGCAGTACTTC
TRBJ2-7 | TRBD1 | . | TRBV5-6 | 11 | CASSEQGEQYF | TGTGCCAGCAGTGAACAGGGGGAGCAGTACTTC
TRBJ1-2 | . | few | TRBV6-1 | 13 | CASSAQNVLGYTF | TGTGCCAGCAGTGCACAAAACGTACTGGGCTACACCTTC
TRBJ1-2 | . | . | TRBV6-1 | 14 | CASSGPPDNYGYTF | TGTGCCAGCAGTGGCCCTCCGGACAACTATGGCTACACCTTC
TRBJ1-2 | TRBD1 | . | TRBV30 | 13 | CAWSGTGGPGYTF | TGTGCCTGGAGTGGGACAGGGGGGCCCGGCTACACCTTC
TRBJ2-6 | . | . | TRBV27 | 16 | CASSLGGYSGANVLTF | TGTGCCAGCAGTTTGGGGGGTTACTCTGGGGCCAACGTCCTGACTTTC
TRBJ2-7 | . | . | TRBV6-6 | 13 | CASSSRLSYEQYF | TGTGCCAGCAGTTCCAGGCTCTCCTACGAGCAGTACTTC
TRBJ1-1 | . | . | TRBV2 | 13 | CATLRGMNTEAFF | TGTGCCACCTTAAGGGGCATGAACACTGAAGCTTTCTTT
TRBJ1-2 | . | . | TRBV19 | 15 | CASSISGPGGYGYTF | TGTGCCAGTAGTATATCCGGACCCGGGGGGTATGGCTACACCTTC
TRBJ2-3 | TRBD2 | . | TRBV5-1 | 15 | CASSLTAGGLDTQYF | TGCGCCAGCAGCTTAACAGCGGGAGGGCTAGATACGCAGTATTTT
TRBJ1-2 | . | . | TRBV30 | 13 | CAWSIGSNYGYTF | TGTGCCTGGAGTATAGGTTCCAACTATGGCTACACCTTC
TRBJ2-6 | . | . | TRBV7-6 | 17 | CASSPFEFVSGANVLTF | TGTGCCAGCAGCCCCTTCGAGTTCGTCTCTGGGGCCAACGTCCTGACTTTC
TRBJ2-5 | TRBD2 | few | TRBV7-2 | 15 | CASRHASGRGETQYF | TGTGCCAGCAGACATGCTAGCGGGAGGGGGGAGACCCAGTACTTC
TRBJ2-5 | . | . | TRBV9 | 14 | CASSVGGLQETQYF | TGTGCCAGCAGCGTAGGTGGACTACAAGAGACCCAGTACTTC
TRBJ2-1 | TRBD2 | . | TRBV4-1 | 16 | CASSQPRGGRANEQFF | TGCGCCAGCAGCCAACCCCGGGGCGGGAGGGCGAATGAGCAGTTCTTC
TRBJ2-1 | TRBD2 | . | TRBV28 | 16 | CASSLSAGGSYNEQFF | TGTGCCAGCAGTTTATCGGCTGGCGGGAGCTACAATGAGCAGTTCTTC
TRBJ2-1 | . | . | TRBV6-4 | 15 | CASSDQPSTSSEQFF | TGTGCCAGCAGTGACCAGCCCTCGACAAGCAGTGAGCAGTTCTTC
TRBJ1-2 | . | . | TRBV30 | 10 | CAWWNYGYTF | TGTGCCTGGTGGAACTATGGCTACACCTTC
TRBJ1-1 | . | . | TRBV25-1 | 12 | CASREGLTEAFF | TGTGCCAGCAGAGAGGGTTTGACTGAAGCTTTCTTT
TRBJ2-7 | TRBD1 | . | TRBV18 | 15 | CASSPPRQGPYEQYF | TGTGCCAGCTCACCACCGAGACAGGGCCCCTACGAGCAGTACTTC
TRBJ2-5 | . | . | TRBV27 | 16 | CASSSLGGGTPETQYF | TGTGCCAGCAGTTCCCTCGGGGGCGGGACTCCAGAGACCCAGTACTTC
TRBJ1-1 | . | . | TRBV27 | 16 | CASSPTNYRVSTEAFF | TGTGCCAGCAGCCCGACGAATTACAGGGTAAGCACTGAAGCTTTCTTT
TRBJ1-2 | . | . | TRBV4-1 | 15 | CASSQAPGAAFVYTF | TGCGCCAGCAGCCAGGCCCCGGGAGCTGCGTTTGTCTACACCTTC
TRBJ1-2 | . | . | TRBV5-1 | 15 | CASSLAGLHSYGYTF | TGCGCCAGCAGCTTGGCCGGGTTGCATAGCTATGGCTACACCTTC
TRBJ2-1 | TRBD2 | . | TRBV2 | 16 | CASRTGTSGGYNEQFF | TGTGCCAGCAGAACCGGGACTAGCGGGGGGTACAATGAGCAGTTCTTC
TRBJ2-2 | . | . | TRBV9 | 16 | CASSPRQVAITGELFF | TGTGCCAGCAGCCCCAGGCAGGTAGCGATCACCGGGGAGCTGTTTTTT
TRBJ2-5 | . | . | TRBV29-1 | 13 | CSVRATQQETQYF | TGCAGCGTTAGGGCTACCCAACAAGAGACCCAGTACTTC
TRBJ2-1 | TRBD2 | . | TRBV6-6 | 16 | CASSITGLAGAYEQFF | TGTGCCAGCTCTATAACCGGGCTAGCGGGAGCCTATGAGCAGTTCTTC
TRBJ2-7 | . | . | TRBV6-1 | 13 | CASSVDTRYEQYF | TGTGCCAGCAGTGTGGACACTAGGTACGAGCAGTACTTC
TRBJ2-5 | . | . | TRBV18 | 17 | CASSPPWGGLVQETQYF | TGTGCCAGCTCACCACCGTGGGGGGGGCTGGTACAAGAGACCCAGTACTTC